Below, one TCR beta chain is given with its context. Clones were read by immunoSEQ multiplex PCR, and TCRdb kept only the in-frame ones, dropping some. The table includes about 200,000 clones, approximately 86% detected once. Cohort 3 recovery required two negative PCRs, clearance, or symptom resolution. This sample was included in a study of blood T cell repertoires in COVID-19. After removal of 4 bases from V and 7 bases from J, the junction contained 5 bases not matched to a gene. Germline V lookup: CDR1 SNHLY, CDR2 FYNNEI. The CDR3 length is 15 residues. Sequencing was carried out using PBMCs or T cells enriched from blood (not recorded which). This chain connects TRBV2 to TRBJ1-6; 9 bases fit TRBD1. The TCR originated in a woman aged 30 to 39 who had recovered from COVID-19. The CDR3 region has the DNA TGTGCCAGCAGTGTACAGGGGGCAGGGAATTCACCCCTCCACTTT. This translates into CASSVQGAGNSPLHF.